Below are 26 T cell receptor beta chains sequenced from a single sample in a study of T cell responses to AZD1222 COVID-19 vaccine (TCRdb year 2021). Interpreted using the paper, the time point label stands for: baseline before first vaccination. Library preparation was by the immunoSEQ multiplex PCR assay. TCRdb took over this immuneACCESS table, retaining in-frame rearrangements with V and J assigned. Such tables are incomplete; in checked studies, under half of the missing clones stem from an unresolved V gene, and the remainder is unexplained. This sample lists approximately 100,000 clones; about 90% were detected once. The biggest ten clones account for over 6.5% of the sample. This sample comprised peripheral blood, obtained on day 0 of AZD1222 vaccination. These receptors were obtained from an adult in good health.

The chain joins TRBV4-3 to TRBJ2-7, with a weak D call TRBD2 (6 bases). The CDR3 runs 16 residues. Trimming shortened V by 0 bases and J by 0 bases, and 12 bases separated the two germline ends. In germline, CDR1 is LGHNA, CDR2 YSLEER. The CDR3 is CASSQDRAGSSYEQYF. CDR3 nucleotides: TGCGCCAGCAGCCAAGATAGGGCGGGAAGCTCCTACGAGCAGTACTTC.

The rearrangement joins TRBV30 to TRBJ2-5, with D perhaps matching TRBD1 or TRBD2 (6 bases each). CDR1 is GTSNPN, CDR2 SVGIG, per germline (reference sequence). Trimming shortened V by 0 bases and J by 2 bases, and 10 bases separated the two germline ends. This CDR3 spans 14 amino acids. DNA for the CDR3: TGTGCCTGGAGTGTCAGGGGAGGTCAAGAGACCCAGTACTTC. It codes for CAWSVRGGQETQYF. The entire variable domain, with the rest obtained from reference TRBV30 and TRBJ2-5, is as follows: SQTIHQWPATLVQPVGSPLSLECTVEGTSNPNLYWYRQAAGRGLQLLFYSVGIGQISSEVPQNLSASRPQDRQFILSSKKLLLSDSGFYLCAWSVRGGQETQYFGPGTRLLVL.

The rearrangement links TRBV5-1 to TRBJ2-7; TRBD1 matches at 8 bases. Germline CDR1 is SGHRS and CDR2 is YFSETQ. Trimming removed 2 bases from V and 4 bases from J; junction bases left unmatched: 11. The CDR3 has 16 residues. CDR3 bases: TGCGCCAGCAGCTTATCTACCCAGGGGGCAGGTTACGAGCAGTACTTC. This sequence encodes CASSLSTQGAGYEQYF.

The V and J genes are TRBV7-9 and TRBJ1-5, with D uncertain. V lost 5 bases and J 5 bases, leaving 13 bases between the germline ends. Germline V gene lookup returns CDR1 SEHNR and CDR2 FQNEAQ (reference sequence). The CDR3 spans 14 residues. This CDR3 reads CASSPVGRHQPQHF. In DNA, the CDR3 is TGTGCCAGCAGCCCAGTGGGAAGGCATCAGCCCCAGCATTTT.

Notes on this clone: This same CDR3 is encoded by further DNA sequences in the sample. This chain links TRBV18 with TRBJ1-4; possibly TRBD1 for D (6 bases). The V end lost 5 bases, the J end lost 8 bases, and 15 bases lay between the germline ends. The V gene's germline CDR1 is KGHSH and CDR2 LQKENI. The CDR3 contains 14 residues. The CDR3 DNA is TGTGCCAGCTCAGCAGGGGCGTTCGGAGAAAAACTGTTTTTT. It translates to CASSAGAFGEKLFF.

The J gene is TRBJ2-1, the V gene TRBV6-2 or TRBV6-3; 15 bases are a match to TRBD2. Germline V gene data show CDR1 as MNHEY and CDR2 as SVGEGT. The V and J ends lost 4 bases and 7 bases, in that order; junction bases with no gene match: 5. CDR3 size: 16 residues. CDR3: CASSWTGLAGGNEQFF. The DNA of the CDR3 is TGTGCCAGCAGTTGGACTGGACTAGCGGGGGGGAATGAGCAGTTCTTC.

V and J are TRBV5-1 and TRBJ2-7; D is undetermined. The length of the CDR3 is 14 residues. Germline CDR1 and CDR2: SGHRS and YFSETQ. V lost 5 bases, J lost 2 bases, and 14 bases lay in between. This chain's CDR3 is CASRAQVLTYEQYF. CDR3 sequence (DNA): TGCGCCAGCAGGGCCCAGGTTCTCACCTACGAGCAGTACTTC.

V and J are TRBV4-2 and TRBJ1-3; D is unresolved. Trimming took 0 bases from V and 4 from J, leaving 10 bases between them. The germline V gene has CDR1 LGHNA and CDR2 YNFKEQ. CDR3 length: 15 amino acids. In DNA, the CDR3 is TGTGCCAGCAGCCAAGATCCCTCCGAGGGAAACACCATATATTTT. Translated: CASSQDPSEGNTIYF.

This chain joins TRBV4-3 and TRBJ2-7, with no clear D. The CDR3 is 14 amino acids. The germline V gene has CDR1 LGHNA and CDR2 YSLEER. V was clipped by 5 bases and J by 0 bases, with 11 bases between them. The CDR3 DNA reads TGCGCCAGCAGCTTTAGCTACAGCTCCTACGAGCAGTACTTC. This encodes CASSFSYSSYEQYF.

The chain recombines TRBV14 with TRBJ2-1; no clear D gene. The V and J ends lost 4 bases and 6 bases respectively, with 13 bases between them. Germline lookup yields CDR1 SGHDN and CDR2 FVKESK. The CDR3 sequence is 14 residues long. DNA for the CDR3: TGTGCCAGCAGCCGACGGACGATTGCCAATGAGCAGTTCTTC. Translation gives CASSRRTIANEQFF.

The rearrangement uses TRBV2 and TRBJ2-7; D unclear. V was pared by 6 bases and J by 9 bases, with 12 bases between. This CDR3 is 11 amino acids long. The germline CDR1 and CDR2 sequences are SNHLY and FYNNEI. DNA of the CDR3: TGTGCCAGCAGCTCCGCCGGTGTGCAGTACTTC. Translated: CASSSAGVQYF. Full variable domain (rest looked up from reference TRBV2 and TRBJ2-7): EPEVTQTPSHQVTQMGQEVILRCVPISNHLYFYWYRQILGQKVEFLVSFYNNEISEKSEIFDDQFSVERPDGSNFTLKIRSTKLEDSAMYFCASSSAGVQYFGPGTRLTVT.

This CDR3 reads CASSEARQGGNTEAFF. CDR3 nucleotides: TGTGCCAGCAGTGAAGCCCGGCAGGGGGGCAACACTGAAGCTTTCTTT. The chain is built from TRBV6-1 and TRBJ1-1; 7 bases align to TRBD1. Per germline, CDR1 MNHNS and CDR2 SASEGT. V lost 0 bases and J lost 2; bases outside the gene matches: 6. This CDR3 has 16 amino acids.

The genes are TRBV7-2 and TRBJ1-1; D is perhaps TRBD1 (6 bases). Trimming removed 5 bases at V and 5 bases at J, with 15 bases between. Germline CDR1 and CDR2: SGHTA and FQGNSA. The CDR3 is 14 amino acids. This CDR3 reads CASSPDRLRTEAFF. CDR3 in DNA: TGTGCCAGCAGCCCCGACAGGTTGAGAACTGAAGCTTTCTTT. The full variable domain, in which reference TRBV7-2 and TRBJ1-1 provide the parts outside the CDR3, is GAGVSQSPSNKVTEKGKDVELRCDPISGHTALYWYRQSLGQGLEFLIYFQGNSAPDKSGLPSDRFSAERTGGSVSTLTIQRTQQEDSAVYLCASSPDRLRTEAFFGQGTRLTVV.

V gene TRBV11-2 combines with J gene TRBJ2-1; TRBD2 agrees at 9 bases. Germline V lookup: CDR1 SGHAT, CDR2 FQNNGV. V dropped 5 bases and J dropped 3; count of bases not matched to a gene: 8. This CDR3 has 16 residues. CDR3 DNA sequence: TGTGCCAGCAGCCCGCGGACTAGCGATTTCTACAATGAGCAGTTCTTC. It codes for CASSPRTSDFYNEQFF. Full variable domain (missing parts from reference TRBV11-2 and TRBJ2-1): EAGVAQSPRYKIIEKRQSVAFWCNPISGHATLYWYQQILGQGPKLLIQFQNNGVVDDSQLPKDRFSAERLKGVDSTLKIQPAKLEDSAVYLCASSPRTSDFYNEQFFGPGTRLTVL.

The CDR3 DNA follows: TGCGCCAGCACGCTCAGCCCGGGACAAGAGACCCAGTACTTC. Its protein product is CASTLSPGQETQYF. V gene TRBV5-1 combines with J gene TRBJ2-5, with a tentative D call TRBD2 (5 bases). Trimming stripped 6 bases from V and 2 bases from J, with 14 bases between. This CDR3 contains 14 residues. Looked up from germline, CDR1 is SGHRS and CDR2 is YFSETQ.

There are a few counts of this clone. The chain joins TRBV6-4 to TRBJ2-7; a possible D gene is TRBD2 (6 bases). V dropped 6 bases and J dropped 3 bases, with 15 bases sitting between them. CDR3 size: 14 residues. Germline CDR1 is MRHNA and CDR2 is SNTAGT. CDR3 sequence (DNA): TGTGCCAGCAGCCACTCGGAGGGAAGCTACGAGCAGTACTTC. Amino acid sequence: CASSHSEGSYEQYF.

CDR3 loop: CASSLAGTGAAFF. The DNA for the CDR3 is TGTGCCAGCAGTTTGGCCGGGACAGGGGCGGCTTTCTTT. V usage is TRBV12-3 or TRBV12-4 and J usage is TRBJ1-1; 10 bases are shared with TRBD1. This CDR3 region has 13 residues. Losses at the gene ends were 3 bases for V and 11 bases for J; bases not matched to a gene: 6.

The chain carries TRBV2 and TRBJ2-5, with D possibly being TRBD2 (5 bases). The CDR3 consists of 16 residues. Trimming pared 4 bases from V and 2 bases from J, leaving 17 bases between. Germline lookup yields CDR1 SNHLY and CDR2 FYNNEI. Written as DNA, the CDR3 is TGTGCCAGCAGTGGGAACCTGGGAGTTACTCAAGAGACCCAGTACTTC. This gives the protein CASSGNLGVTQETQYF.

The V and J genes are TRBV9 and TRBJ1-6; the match to TRBD1 covers 11 bases. With V trimmed by 5 bases and J by 8 bases, 6 bases remained unmatched. Germline CDR1 reads SGDLS; CDR2 reads YYNGEE. The CDR3 is 15 residues long. The CDR3 here is CASSTPGQGDSPLHF. CDR3 DNA: TGTGCCAGCAGTACCCCGGGACAGGGGGATTCACCCCTCCACTTT. Using reference TRBV9 and TRBJ1-6 for the parts outside the CDR3, the full variable domain is DSGVTQTPKHLITATGQRVTLRCSPRSGDLSVYWYQQSLDQGLQFLIQYYNGEERAKGNILERFSAQQFPDLHSELNLSSLELGDSALYFCASSTPGQGDSPLHFGNGTRLTVT.

This clone was recorded only once. The chain joins TRBV10-2 to TRBJ2-1; D gene unclear. The CDR3 contains 13 residues. V lost 4 bases and J 3 bases, leaving 7 bases between the germline ends. Germline CDR1 reads WSHSY; CDR2 reads SAAADI. The CDR3 loop reads CASSVGSYNEQFF. The DNA for the CDR3 is TGCGCCAGCAGTGTGGGTAGCTACAATGAGCAGTTCTTC.

J is TRBJ1-1 and V is TRBV19, with 10 bases identical to TRBD1. The CDR3 is made up of 13 amino acids. Germline CDR1 is LNHDA and CDR2 is SQIVND (reference sequence). V trimming: 4 bases; J trimming: 5 bases; junction bases outside the gene matches: 1. The CDR3, as DNA: TGTGCCAGTAGTAGACAGGGGGCTACTGAAGCTTTCTTT. Its translation is CASSRQGATEAFF.

This sequence joins TRBV7-9 and TRBJ1-5, with D hard to call. This CDR3 spans 12 amino acids. Germline assignment: CDR1 SEHNR and CDR2 FQNEAQ (reference sequence). The V end lost 5 bases, the J end lost 7 bases, and 9 bases lay between the germline ends. CDR3 sequence: CASSPDRQPQHF. The CDR3 DNA is TGTGCCAGCAGCCCGGACCGCCAGCCCCAGCATTTT.

V usage is TRBV5-6 and J usage is TRBJ2-5; D ambiguous. CDR3 length equals 13 residues. Germline assignment: CDR1 SGHDT and CDR2 YYEEEE. V was cut by 4 bases and J by 6 bases, with 13 bases left in between. The DNA for the CDR3 is TGTGCCAGCAGCCTGGACCTTCAGAAGACCCAGTACTTC. It translates to CASSLDLQKTQYF.

The chain employs TRBV19 and TRBJ1-2; D unclear. The CDR3 is 14 amino acids. V lost 8 bases, J lost 5 bases, and 18 bases lay in between. Germline CDR1 is LNHDA and CDR2 is SQIVND (reference sequence). CDR3 residues: CASVPRLSNYGYTF. The CDR3 coding sequence is TGTGCCAGTGTGCCCAGGTTAAGCAATTATGGCTACACCTTC.

The DNA of the CDR3 is TGTGCCAGCAGGAGACAGGGCTCCACAGATACGCAGTATTTT. It is translated as CASRRQGSTDTQYF. The chain has TRBV5-4 and TRBJ2-3, with 7 bases lining up with TRBD1. This CDR3 has 14 amino acids. After removal of 5 bases from V and 2 bases from J, the junction contained 5 bases not matched to a gene. CDR1 and CDR2 from the germline V gene are SGHNT and YYREEE (reference sequence).

V is TRBV7-2 and J is TRBJ2-4; TRBD2 might be the D (6 bases). V was shortened by 5 bases and J by 8 bases, with 13 bases between the two germline ends. The CDR3 covers 13 residues. Germline loops: CDR1 SGHTA, CDR2 FQGNSA. The CDR3 nucleotides read TGTGCCAGCAGCCAAGGTGGGGAGGACATTCAGTACTTC. Translation: CASSQGGEDIQYF.